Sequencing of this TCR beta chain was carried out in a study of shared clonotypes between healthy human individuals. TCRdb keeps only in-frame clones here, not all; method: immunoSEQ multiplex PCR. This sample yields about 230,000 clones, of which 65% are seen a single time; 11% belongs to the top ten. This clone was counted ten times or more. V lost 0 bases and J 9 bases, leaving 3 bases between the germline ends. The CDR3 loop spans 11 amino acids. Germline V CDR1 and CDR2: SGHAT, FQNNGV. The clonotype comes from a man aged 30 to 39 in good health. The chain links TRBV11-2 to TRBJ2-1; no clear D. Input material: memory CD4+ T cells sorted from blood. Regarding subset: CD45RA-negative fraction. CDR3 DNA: TGTGCCAGCAGCTTAGAACTTGAGCAGTTCTTC. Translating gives CASSLELEQFF.